What follows describes a single T cell receptor (beta chain). Mismatch with germline at one junction end may stem from a read error. The germline V gene has CDR1 DFQATT and CDR2 SNEGSKA (reference sequence). The CDR3 totals 16 residues. This sample is drawn from a study of identical twins. Using its own MiXCR run on the 5' RACE reads, TCRdb lists one record per CDR3 protein. The sample lists 500,000 to 700,000 distinct CDR3 sequences, 7% to 7.5% occurring once. This sample was also put to use in a study of yellow fever vaccine responses in identical twins. Per that study: In identical twins, vaccine T cell responses appeared partly shared and partly individual.

This sequence originates from a woman aged 18-35 years in good health. V usage is TRBV20-1 and J usage is TRBJ2-7; 10 bases line up with TRBD2. The sample taken for sequencing was PBMCs. CDR3 DNA: TGCAGTGCTATGAGGGGGAGCGGGAGGGCCGGGAACGAGCATTACTTC. This gives the protein CSAMRGSGRAGNEHYF.